This TCR beta chain was retrieved from a study of T cell responses to AZD1222 COVID-19 vaccine. Remarks on this clone: Its antigen is as yet unknown.

Germline V gene data show CDR1 as MDHEN and CDR2 as SYDVKM. The length of the CDR3 is 13 residues. Deletions cut 5 bases from V and 6 bases from J, with 13 bases between. General observations from the study: Reports say nearly half of spike-specific TCRs go after unmutated variant regions. Most donors were white British, females outnumbered males, and clonal diversity was possibly underestimated. Baseline seropositivity characterized only 5 or 6 AZD1222 recipients.

Clones were read by immunoSEQ multiplex PCR, and TCRdb kept only the in-frame ones, dropping some. This table has about 130,000 clones, approximately 93% appearing once. This sequence joins TRBV28 and TRBJ1-2; D unclear. This receptor was obtained from an adult in good health. The specimen was peripheral blood, collected on day 0 of AZD1222 vaccination. The CDR3 DNA reads as TGTGCCAGCAGTCCTTTAAGGTGGCATGGCTACACCTTC. As protein: CASSPLRWHGYTF.